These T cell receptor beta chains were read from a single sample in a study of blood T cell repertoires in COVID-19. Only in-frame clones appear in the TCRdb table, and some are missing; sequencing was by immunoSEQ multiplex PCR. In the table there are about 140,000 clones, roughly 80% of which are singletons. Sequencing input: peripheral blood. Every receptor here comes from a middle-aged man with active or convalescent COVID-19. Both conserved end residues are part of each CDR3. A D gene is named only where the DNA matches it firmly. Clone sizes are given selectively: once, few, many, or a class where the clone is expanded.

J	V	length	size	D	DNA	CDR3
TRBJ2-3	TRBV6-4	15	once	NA	TGTGCCAGCAGTTTGACTAGTTCTGAGGGAGATACGCAGTATTTT	CASSLTSSEGDTQYF
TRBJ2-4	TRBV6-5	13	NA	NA	TGTGCCAGCACAACTCTAGCCAAAAACATTCAGTACTTC	CASTTLAKNIQYF
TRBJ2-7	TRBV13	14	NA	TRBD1	TGTGCCAGCAGCCCACGACAGGGGACCTACGAGCAGTACTTC	CASSPRQGTYEQYF
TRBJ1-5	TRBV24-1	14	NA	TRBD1	TGTGCCACCAGTGACGGACAGGGCGGGCAGCCCCAGCATTTT	CATSDGQGGQPQHF
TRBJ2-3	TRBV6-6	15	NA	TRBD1	TGTGCCAGCAGTTACCCGGGACAGGGGATCGATACGCAGTATTTT	CASSYPGQGIDTQYF
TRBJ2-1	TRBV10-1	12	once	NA	TGCGCCAGCAGTAGAGTAAACAATGAGCAGTTCTTC	CASSRVNNEQFF
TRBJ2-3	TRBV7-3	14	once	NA	TGTGCCAGCAGCACAGGACAGTTCACAGATACGCAGTATTTT	CASSTGQFTDTQYF
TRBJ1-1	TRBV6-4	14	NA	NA	TGTGCCAGCAGTATAACAACAGGGAACACTGAAGCTTTCTTT	CASSITTGNTEAFF
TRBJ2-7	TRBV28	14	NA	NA	TGTGCCAGCAGTCCGGCGGGTAATACCTACGAGCAGTACTTC	CASSPAGNTYEQYF
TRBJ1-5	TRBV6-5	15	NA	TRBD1	TGTGCCAGCAGTTCCCGGGACAGGGGTAATCAGCCCCAGCATTTT	CASSSRDRGNQPQHF
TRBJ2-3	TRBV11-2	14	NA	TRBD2	TGTGCCAGCAGCTTAGCGGGAGGTACAGATACGCAGTATTTT	CASSLAGGTDTQYF
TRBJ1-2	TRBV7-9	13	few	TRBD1	TGTGCCAGCAGCCGGGACAGTAACTATGGCTACACCTTC	CASSRDSNYGYTF
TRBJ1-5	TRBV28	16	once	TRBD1	TGTGCCACCCGACAGGGGGATCGAGGTGGCAATCAGCCCCAGCATTTT	CATRQGDRGGNQPQHF
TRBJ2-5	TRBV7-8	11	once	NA	TGTGCCAGCAGCCCCGGCGGGACCCAGTACTTC	CASSPGGTQYF
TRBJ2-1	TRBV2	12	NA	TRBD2	TGTGCCAGCAGTGGGGGGGGAAATGAGCAGTTCTTC	CASSGGGNEQFF
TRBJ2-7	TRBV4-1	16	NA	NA	TGCGCCAGCAGCCAAGAGGAGTTCCCTCCCACCTACGAGCAGTACTTC	CASSQEEFPPTYEQYF
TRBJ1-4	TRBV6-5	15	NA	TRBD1	TGTGCCAGCAGTTTATTACAGGGGGAGAATGAAAAACTGTTTTTT	CASSLLQGENEKLFF
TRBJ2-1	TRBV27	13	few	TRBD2	TGTGCCAGCAGTCTAGCGGGAGGCAATGAGCAGTTCTTC	CASSLAGGNEQFF
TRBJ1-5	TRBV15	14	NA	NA	TGTGCCACCAGCAGAGACAGGGGTCATCAGCCCCAGCATTTT	CATSRDRGHQPQHF
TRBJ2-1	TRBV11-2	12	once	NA	TGTGCCAGCAGCTTTCACAGGGTAAGGCAGTTCTTC	CASSFHRVRQFF
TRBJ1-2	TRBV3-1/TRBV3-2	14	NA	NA	TGTGCCAGCAGCTCGTGGGGGGGGAACTATGGCTACACCTTC	CASSSWGGNYGYTF
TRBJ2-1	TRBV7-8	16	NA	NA	TGTGCCAGCAGCTTAGTTGGGCGGGTGGACAGAAATGAGCAGTTCTTC	CASSLVGRVDRNEQFF
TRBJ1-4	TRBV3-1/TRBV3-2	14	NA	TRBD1	TGTGCCAGCAGCCCCGAGACAGGGGATGAAAAACTGTTTTTT	CASSPETGDEKLFF
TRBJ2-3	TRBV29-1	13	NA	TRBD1	TGCAGTGGTGGACAGGGTGTCGCAGATACGCAGTATTTT	CSGGQGVADTQYF
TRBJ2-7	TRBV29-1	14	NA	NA	TGCAGCGTTCGCCCGGGGGGCAGGGGCTACGAGCAGTACTTC	CSVRPGGRGYEQYF
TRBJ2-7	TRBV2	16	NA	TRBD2	TGTGCCAGCAGTGAACGCGGACTAGCGGGCCTCTACGAGCAGTACTTC	CASSERGLAGLYEQYF
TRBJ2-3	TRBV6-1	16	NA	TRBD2	TGTGCCAGCAGTGACCTTAGCGGGAGAAGGGCAGATACGCAGTATTTT	CASSDLSGRRADTQYF
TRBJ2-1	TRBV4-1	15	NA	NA	TGCGCCAGCAGCCAAGATAGCGGTGGGTACAATGAGCAGTTCTTC	CASSQDSGGYNEQFF
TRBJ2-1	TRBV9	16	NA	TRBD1	TGTGCCAGCAGCGTAGATGGGACAGGGATATACAATGAGCAGTTCTTC	CASSVDGTGIYNEQFF
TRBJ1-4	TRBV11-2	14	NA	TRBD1	TGTGCCAGCAGCTTAGTGACGACAGGGGCAAAACTGTTTTTT	CASSLVTTGAKLFF
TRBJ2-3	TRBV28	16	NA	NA	TGTGCCAGCAGTTCCATGCGCACAGGGTCCGGAGATACGCAGTATTTT	CASSSMRTGSGDTQYF
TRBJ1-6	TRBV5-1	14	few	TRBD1	TGCGCCAGCAACAGGGGGCGAAGTAATTCACCCCTCCACTTT	CASNRGRSNSPLHF
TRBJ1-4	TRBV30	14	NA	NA	TGTGCCTGGCCTAACGGGGAAGCTAATGAAAAACTGTTTTTT	CAWPNGEANEKLFF
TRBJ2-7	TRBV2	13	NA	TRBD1	TGTGCCAGCAATTGGGACAGTTACTACGAGCAGTACTTC	CASNWDSYYEQYF
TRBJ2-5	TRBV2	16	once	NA	TGTGCCAGCAGCGACGCAAAGGGAGGTTGGCAAGAGACCCAGTACTTC	CASSDAKGGWQETQYF
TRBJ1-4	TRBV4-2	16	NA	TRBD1	TGTGCCAGCAGCCAAGATTCTCCCGGACAGGGTGAAAAACTGTTTTTT	CASSQDSPGQGEKLFF
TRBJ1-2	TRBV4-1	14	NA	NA	TGCGCCAGCAGCCAAGATATAACAGGGTTAGGCTACACCTTC	CASSQDITGLGYTF
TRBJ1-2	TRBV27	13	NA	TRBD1	TGTGCCAGCAGAACAGGGGGTGGCTATGGCTACACCTTC	CASRTGGGYGYTF
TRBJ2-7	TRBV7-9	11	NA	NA	TGTGCCAGCAGCCCCAACTACGAGCAGTACTTC	CASSPNYEQYF